These 29 T cell receptor beta chains were sequenced from one sample in a study of blood T cell repertoires in COVID-19. Assay: immunoSEQ multiplex PCR; the TCRdb copy retains only in-frame clones and omits some. The sample holds 50,000 to 55,000 clones, around nine tenths seen once. The sequenced sample consisted of peripheral blood. The receptor source for this set is a man in his forties or fifties with acute or convalescent COVID-19.

The chain has TRBV25-1 and TRBJ1-6; the D gene is possibly TRBD1 (5 bases). V shed 5 bases and J shed 9 bases, with 14 bases lying between them. This CDR3 region has 14 residues. Germline V gene data show CDR1 as MGHDK and CDR2 as SYGVNS. The CDR3 nucleotides are TGTGCCAGCAGTCCGCAGGGTGATAGTTCACCCCTCCACTTT. Amino acids: CASSPQGDSSPLHF.

This clone was counted a single time. The chain is built from TRBV15 and TRBJ1-6; D not resolved. The CDR3 loop spans 14 amino acids. Trimming took off 0 bases at V and 7 bases at J, with 7 bases between the two ends. Germline V gene data show CDR1 as LNHNV and CDR2 as YYDKDF (reference sequence). CDR3 sequence (DNA): TGTGCCACCAGCAGAGATGGAGGCAATTCACCCCTCCACTTT. Protein: CATSRDGGNSPLHF.

The V call is TRBV11-3, the J call TRBJ1-3; perhaps TRBD1 as D (5 bases). The V gene's germline CDR1 is SGHNT and CDR2 YENEEA. V lost 5 bases and J lost 2, with 10 bases in between. The length of the CDR3 is 14 residues. CDR3 sequence: CASSQAGAGNTIYF. The CDR3 DNA is TGTGCCAGCAGCCAGGCGGGGGCTGGAAACACCATATATTTT.

The chain carries TRBV27 and TRBJ1-6; D ambiguous. The CDR3 has 15 amino acids. In germline, CDR1 is MNHEY, CDR2 SMNVEV (reference sequence). V was cut by 6 bases and J by 0 bases, with 9 bases left in between. The CDR3 nucleotides read TGTGCCAGCAGGGGAGGCGGCTCCTATAATTCACCCCTCCACTTT. This codes for CASRGGGSYNSPLHF.

This chain connects TRBV9 to TRBJ1-1; no clear D gene. V shed 4 bases and J shed 5 bases, with 15 bases lying between them. This CDR3 has 14 residues. Germline V CDR1 and CDR2: SGDLS, YYNGEE. CDR3 coding DNA: TGTGCCAGCAGCTCCCTGCGGGGAGGAACTGAAGCTTTCTTT. Translated, it gives CASSSLRGGTEAFF.

The chain joins TRBV7-9 to TRBJ2-1; D gene uncertain. Germline loops: CDR1 SEHNR, CDR2 FQNEAQ (reference sequence). V shed 2 bases and J shed 8 bases, with 13 bases lying between them. The length of the CDR3 is 14 residues. This CDR3 is CASSLTTPEDEQFF. CDR3 nucleotide sequence: TGTGCCAGCAGCTTAACTACCCCCGAGGATGAGCAGTTCTTC.

The chain couples TRBV6-6 to TRBJ1-1, with D possibly being TRBD1 (6 bases). CDR1 and CDR2 (germline): MNHNY, SVGAGI (reference sequence). The V end lost 6 bases, the J end lost 0 bases, and 11 bases lay between the germline ends. This CDR3 is built from 14 residues. The CDR3 spells CASRPQGLNTEAFF. The DNA for the CDR3 is TGTGCCAGCAGACCCCAGGGGTTGAACACTGAAGCTTTCTTT.

J is TRBJ2-3 and V is TRBV7-2; 11 bases map to TRBD2. The germline CDR1 and CDR2 sequences are SGHTA and FQGNSA. CDR3 length: 16 residues. After removal of 2 bases from V and 8 bases from J, the junction contained 9 bases not matched to a gene. CDR3 bases: TGTGCCAGCAGCTTAAATAGCGGGGGGGCGGTAGGTACGCAGTATTTT. This gives the protein CASSLNSGGAVGTQYF.

This rearrangement joins TRBV5-8 to TRBJ2-3; possibly TRBD1 for D (5 bases). This CDR3 contains 19 residues. Germline V lookup: CDR1 SGHTS, CDR2 YDEGEE. V lost 3 bases and J 3 bases, leaving 26 bases between the germline ends. The CDR3 reads CASSWATWLGRTMTDTQYF. CDR3 bases: TGTGCCAGCAGCTGGGCGACTTGGCTGGGCCGGACAATGACAGATACGCAGTATTTT.

The chain is built from TRBV5-4 and TRBJ2-7; 10 bases map to TRBD1. CDR1 is SGHNT, CDR2 YYREEE, per germline (reference sequence). After removal of 1 base from V and 7 bases from J, the junction contained 8 bases not matched to a gene. The CDR3 loop spans 15 amino acids. The CDR3: CASSLSRRTGGEQYF. In nucleotides, the CDR3 is TGTGCCAGCAGCTTGTCCCGGAGGACAGGGGGAGAGCAGTACTTC. Full variable domain (rest looked up from reference TRBV5-4 and TRBJ2-7): ETGVTQSPTHLIKTRGQQVTLRCSSQSGHNTVSWYQQALGQGPQFIFQYYREEENGRGNFPPRFSGLQFPNYSSELNVNALELDDSALYLCASSLSRRTGGEQYFGPGTRLTVT.

The chain joins TRBV2 to TRBJ2-2, with a weak D call TRBD1 (5 bases). CDR1 is SNHLY and CDR2 is FYNNEI in the germline V gene. The CDR3 extends over 14 amino acids. V was pared by 3 bases and J by 3 bases, with 8 bases between. CDR3 nucleotides: TGTGCCAGCAGTGATGGACAATACACCGGGGAGCTGTTTTTT. Translating it yields CASSDGQYTGELFF. Full variable domain (remainder filled in from reference TRBV2 and TRBJ2-2): EPEVTQTPSHQVTQMGQEVILRCVPISNHLYFYWYRQILGQKVEFLVSFYNNEISEKSEIFDDQFSVERPDGSNFTLKIRSTKLEDSAMYFCASSDGQYTGELFFGEGSRLTVL.

This chain joins TRBV24-1 and TRBJ2-4, with TRBD2 matching over 10 bases. The germline V gene has CDR1 KGHDR and CDR2 SFDVKD. CDR3 length: 14 residues. V trimming: 9 bases; J trimming: 3 bases; junction bases outside the gene matches: 4. The CDR3 spells CATSSGSDKNIQYF. The CDR3 coding sequence is TGTGCCACCTCTAGCGGGAGTGACAAAAACATTCAGTACTTC.

The genes are TRBV6-5 and TRBJ1-1; D not certain. Germline V gives CDR1 MNHEY, CDR2 SVGAGI. The CDR3 contains 13 residues. The ends were cut back, 2 bases at V and 1 base at J, with 5 bases in the middle. The CDR3 DNA reads TGTGCCAGCAGTTACCCGGGGAACACTGAAGCTTTCTTT. Its protein product is CASSYPGNTEAFF.

The sample holds one count of this clone. This chain uses TRBV5-5 with TRBJ2-7; D not certain. Trimming removed 2 bases from V and 2 bases from J, with 5 bases in between. This CDR3 spans 12 amino acids. The germline CDR1 and CDR2 sequences are SGHKS and YYEKEE (reference sequence). The CDR3 DNA is TGTGCCAGCAGCTTAAATACCTACGAGCAGTACTTC. It yields the protein CASSLNTYEQYF.

The chain recombines TRBV3-1 (or the pseudogene TRBV3-2) with TRBJ1-2; the match to TRBD1 covers 10 bases. V lost 5 bases and J lost 4; bases outside the gene matches: 10. Germline CDR1 is LGHDT and CDR2 is YNNKEL (reference sequence). The CDR3 loop spans 16 amino acids. This CDR3 is CASSSDRTGGSYGYTF. CDR3 sequence (DNA): TGTGCCAGCAGCTCGGACAGGACAGGGGGGAGCTATGGCTACACCTTC.

The V gene is TRBV7-6, the J gene TRBJ2-1, with D uncertain. Trimming removed 5 bases from V and 6 bases from J, with 17 bases in between. This CDR3 contains 15 residues. Germline CDR1 is SGHVS and CDR2 is FNYEAQ. The CDR3 reads CASSEDSQYRNEQFF. CDR3 bases: TGTGCCAGCAGCGAAGACTCCCAGTATCGCAATGAGCAGTTCTTC.

The rearrangement links TRBV5-1 to TRBJ2-2, with TRBD1 matching over 7 bases. The V segment lost 0 bases and the J segment 1 base; nucleotides outside the gene matches: 0. Germline-derived CDR1 and CDR2 are SGHRS and YFSETQ. The CDR3 has 15 amino acids. CDR3 region: CASSLGTGNTGELFF. The CDR3, as DNA: TGCGCCAGCAGCTTGGGGACAGGGAACACCGGGGAGCTGTTTTTT.

The rearrangement links TRBV7-8 to TRBJ2-3, with 15 bases aligning to TRBD2. Per germline, CDR1 SGHVS and CDR2 FQNEAQ. The CDR3 runs to 17 residues. With 5 bases clipped from V and 3 bases from J, the junction kept 6 bases outside the gene matches. The CDR3: CASSPGTSGGLTDTQYF. The CDR3 coding sequence is TGTGCCAGCAGCCCCGGGACTAGCGGGGGGTTGACAGATACGCAGTATTTT.

V usage is TRBV2 and J usage is TRBJ1-5; TRBD1 might be the D (6 bases). Germline V gives CDR1 SNHLY, CDR2 FYNNEI. The CDR3 consists of 17 residues. Between the trimmed V and J ends, which lost 4 bases and 1 base, there was a span of 17 bases. CDR3 coding DNA: TGTGCCAGCAGTGGCTCCTCAGGGGTTTTGAGCAATCAGCCCCAGCATTTT. Its protein is CASSGSSGVLSNQPQHF.

The gene calls are TRBV5-1 and TRBJ2-1, with D uncertain. Trimming stripped 0 bases from V and 6 bases from J, with 7 bases between. The CDR3 has 13 amino acids. Germline V gene data show CDR1 as SGHRS and CDR2 as YFSETQ. The CDR3 region has the DNA TGCGCCAGCAGCTTGGATGTCAGCAATGAGCAGTTCTTC. This codes for CASSLDVSNEQFF.

This sequence joins TRBV15 and TRBJ2-2; 10 bases are shared with TRBD1. The CDR3 is 16 residues long. J gave up 3 bases and V 6 bases, and 7 bases lay outside the gene matches. Per germline, CDR1 LNHNV and CDR2 YYDKDF (reference sequence). For the CDR3, the DNA is TGTGCCACCAGTAAGGGACAGGGGATATACACCGGGGAGCTGTTTTTT. Amino acids: CATSKGQGIYTGELFF.

The gene calls are TRBV6-5 and TRBJ1-4; no clear D gene. The V gene's germline CDR1 is MNHEY and CDR2 SVGAGI. The CDR3 runs 15 residues. V was shortened by 5 bases and J by 8 bases, with 18 bases between the two germline ends. Here the CDR3 DNA reads TGTGCCAGCAGTCGCCCGGCATCAGGCAGCGAAAAACTGTTTTTT. Amino acid sequence: CASSRPASGSEKLFF.

A few counts support this clone. The V and J genes are TRBV6-5 and TRBJ1-2, with D possibly being TRBD1 (6 bases). The CDR3 loop spans 14 amino acids. The germline V and J ends were trimmed by 6 bases and 2 bases, with 13 bases remaining between them. Germline CDR1 reads MNHEY; CDR2 reads SVGAGI. The CDR3 bases are TGTGCCAGCAGAGTAAACGGACAGAACTATGGCTACACCTTC. Amino acids: CASRVNGQNYGYTF.

The V and J genes are TRBV29-1 and TRBJ2-5, with 8 bases fitting TRBD1. Germline CDR1 SQVTM, CDR2 ANQGSEA. V trimming: 5 bases; J trimming: 2 bases; junction bases outside the gene matches: 1. The CDR3 covers 12 residues. The CDR3 region has the DNA TGCAGCGTTAGGACAGGGCAAGAGACCCAGTACTTC. Protein product: CSVRTGQETQYF.

The J gene is TRBJ2-3, the V gene TRBV3-1 (or the pseudogene TRBV3-2); 15 bases fit TRBD2. Germline V CDR1 and CDR2: LGHDT, YNNKEL (reference sequence). CDR3 size: 16 residues. The J segment lost 15 bases and the V segment lost 1 base, leaving 11 bases of the junction unmatched. In DNA, the CDR3 is TGTGCCAGCAGCCAAGCCCCCGGACTAGCGGGGGGGCACAATTATTTT. Amino acid sequence: CASSQAPGLAGGHNYF.

The chain uses TRBV30 and TRBJ1-2; D remains ambiguous. V lost 0 bases, J lost 5 bases, and 4 bases lay in between. The germline V gene encodes CDR1 GTSNPN and CDR2 SVGIG (reference sequence). The CDR3 has 11 residues. The CDR3 spells CAWSVSYGYTF. The CDR3 DNA is TGTGCCTGGAGTGTTTCGTATGGCTACACCTTC.

J is TRBJ1-5 and V is TRBV3-1 (or the pseudogene TRBV3-2); D is undetermined. Trimming removed 2 bases at V and 5 bases at J, with 7 bases between. The germline CDR1 and CDR2 sequences are LGHDT and YNNKEL (reference sequence). The CDR3 totals 13 residues. CDR3 amino acids: CASSQNTDQPQHF. CDR3 nucleotides: TGTGCCAGCAGCCAAAATACGGATCAGCCCCAGCATTTT.

This sequence joins TRBV29-1 and TRBJ2-2; 7 nucleotides line up with TRBD1. This CDR3 spans 14 amino acids. The V gene end was trimmed by 6 bases and the J gene end by 0 bases; junction bases not matched to a gene: 4. Germline V gene lookup returns CDR1 SQVTM and CDR2 ANQGSEA. CDR3 coding DNA: TGCAGCGTGAACAGGGGCACGAACACCGGGGAGCTGTTTTTT. Amino acid sequence: CSVNRGTNTGELFF.

The V and J genes are TRBV24-1 and TRBJ1-2; no clear D. V lost 7 bases to trimming and J lost 5 bases, with 7 bases between them. The CDR3 extends over 11 amino acids. Germline CDR1 KGHDR, CDR2 SFDVKD. The CDR3 here is CATSDSYGYTF. The CDR3 DNA sequence: TGTGCCACCAGCGACTCATATGGCTACACCTTC.